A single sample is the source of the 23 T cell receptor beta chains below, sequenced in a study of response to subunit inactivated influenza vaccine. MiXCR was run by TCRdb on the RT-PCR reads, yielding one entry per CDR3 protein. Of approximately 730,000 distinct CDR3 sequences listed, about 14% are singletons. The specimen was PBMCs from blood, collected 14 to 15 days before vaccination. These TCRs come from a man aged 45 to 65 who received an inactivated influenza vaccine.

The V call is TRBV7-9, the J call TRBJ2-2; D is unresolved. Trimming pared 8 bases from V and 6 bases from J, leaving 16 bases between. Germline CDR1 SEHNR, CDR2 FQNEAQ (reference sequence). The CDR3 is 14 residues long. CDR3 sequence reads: CASPSRGESGELFF. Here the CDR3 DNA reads TGTGCCAGCCCTTCTCGTGGGGAATCCGGGGAGCTGTTTTTT. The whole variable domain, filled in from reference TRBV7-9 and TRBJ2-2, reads DTGVSQNPRHKITKRGQNVTFRCDPISEHNRLYWYRQTLGQGPEFLTYFQNEAQLEKSRLLSDRFSAERPKGSFSTLEIQRTEQGDSAMYLCASPSRGESGELFFGEGSRLTVL.

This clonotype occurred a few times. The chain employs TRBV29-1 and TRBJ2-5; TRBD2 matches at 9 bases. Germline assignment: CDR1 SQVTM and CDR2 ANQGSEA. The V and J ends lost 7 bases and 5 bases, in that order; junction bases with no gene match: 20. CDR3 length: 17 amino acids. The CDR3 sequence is CSAEVVRLADGGETQYF. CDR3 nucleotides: TGCAGCGCAGAAGTTGTGAGACTAGCGGACGGGGGGGAGACCCAGTACTTC. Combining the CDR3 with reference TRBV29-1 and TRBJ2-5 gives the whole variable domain SAVISQKPSRDICQRGTSLTIQCQVDSQVTMMFWYRQQPGQSLTLIATANQGSEATYESGFVIDKFPISRPNLTFSTLTVSNMSPEDSSIYLCSAEVVRLADGGETQYFGPGTRLLVL.

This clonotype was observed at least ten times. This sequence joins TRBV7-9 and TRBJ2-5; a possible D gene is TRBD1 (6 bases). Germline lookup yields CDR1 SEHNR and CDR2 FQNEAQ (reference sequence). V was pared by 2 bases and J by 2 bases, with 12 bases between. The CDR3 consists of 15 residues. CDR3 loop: CASSLKTGSQETQYF. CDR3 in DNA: TGTGCCAGCAGCTTAAAAACAGGGTCGCAAGAGACCCAGTACTTC.

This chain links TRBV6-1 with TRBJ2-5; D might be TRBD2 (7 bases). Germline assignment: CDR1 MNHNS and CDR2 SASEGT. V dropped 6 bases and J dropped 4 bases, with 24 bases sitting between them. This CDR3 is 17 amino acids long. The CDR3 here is CASSRSPGGVAGETQYF. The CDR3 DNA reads TGTGCCAGCAGCCGGTCCCCGGGGGGCGTAGCGGGAGAGACCCAGTACTTC.

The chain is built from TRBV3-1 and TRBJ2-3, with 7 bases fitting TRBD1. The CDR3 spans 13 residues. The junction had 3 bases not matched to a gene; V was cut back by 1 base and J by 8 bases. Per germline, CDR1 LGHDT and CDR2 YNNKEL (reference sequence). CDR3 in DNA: TGTGCCAGCAGCCAAGGCGGACAGGCTACGCAGTATTTT. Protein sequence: CASSQGGQATQYF.

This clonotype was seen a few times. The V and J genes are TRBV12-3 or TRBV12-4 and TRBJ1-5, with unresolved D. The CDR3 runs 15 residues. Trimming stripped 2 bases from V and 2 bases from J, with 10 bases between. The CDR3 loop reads CASSLRRQGNQPQHF. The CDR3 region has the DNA TGTGCCAGCAGTTTACGGCGGCAGGGCAATCAGCCCCAGCATTTT.

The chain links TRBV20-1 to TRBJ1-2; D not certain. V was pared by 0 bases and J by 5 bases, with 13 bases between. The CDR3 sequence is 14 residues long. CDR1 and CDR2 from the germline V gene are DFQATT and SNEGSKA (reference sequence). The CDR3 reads CSARDLRVGYGYTF. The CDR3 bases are TGCAGTGCTAGAGATTTACGGGTTGGGTATGGCTACACCTTC.

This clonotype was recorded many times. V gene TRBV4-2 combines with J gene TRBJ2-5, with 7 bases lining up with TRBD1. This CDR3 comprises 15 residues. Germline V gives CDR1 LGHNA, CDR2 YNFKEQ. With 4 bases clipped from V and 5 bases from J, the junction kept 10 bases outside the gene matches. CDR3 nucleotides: TGTGCCAGCAGCCGATCGGGACACAGGGGTGAGACCCAGTACTTC. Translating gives CASSRSGHRGETQYF.

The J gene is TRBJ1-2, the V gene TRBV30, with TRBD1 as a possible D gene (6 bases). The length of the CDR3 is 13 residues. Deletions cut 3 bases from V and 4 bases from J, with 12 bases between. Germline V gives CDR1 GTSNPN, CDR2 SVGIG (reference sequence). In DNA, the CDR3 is TGTGCCTGGAGCAGGGGCGGGCTCTATGGCTACACCTTC. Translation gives CAWSRGGLYGYTF.

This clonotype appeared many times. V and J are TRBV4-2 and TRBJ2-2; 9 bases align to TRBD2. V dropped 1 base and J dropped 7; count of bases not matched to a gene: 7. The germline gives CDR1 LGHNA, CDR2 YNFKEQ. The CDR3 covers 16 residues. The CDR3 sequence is CASSQVAGGPVGELFF. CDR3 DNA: TGTGCCAGCAGCCAAGTTGCGGGAGGGCCGGTCGGGGAGCTGTTTTTT.

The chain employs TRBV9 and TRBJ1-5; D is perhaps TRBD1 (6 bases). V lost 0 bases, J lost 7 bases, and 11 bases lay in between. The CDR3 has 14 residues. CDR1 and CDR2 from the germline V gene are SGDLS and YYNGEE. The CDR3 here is CASSVGGGDQPQHF. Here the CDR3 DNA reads TGTGCCAGCAGCGTAGGAGGGGGGGACCAGCCCCAGCATTTT.

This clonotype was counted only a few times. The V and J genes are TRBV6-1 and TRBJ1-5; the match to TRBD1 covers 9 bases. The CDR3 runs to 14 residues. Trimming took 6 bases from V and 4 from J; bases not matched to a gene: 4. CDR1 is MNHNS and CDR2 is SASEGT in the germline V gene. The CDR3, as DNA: TGTGCCAGCAGACGGACAGGGGCAAATCAGCCCCAGCATTTT. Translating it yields CASRRTGANQPQHF.

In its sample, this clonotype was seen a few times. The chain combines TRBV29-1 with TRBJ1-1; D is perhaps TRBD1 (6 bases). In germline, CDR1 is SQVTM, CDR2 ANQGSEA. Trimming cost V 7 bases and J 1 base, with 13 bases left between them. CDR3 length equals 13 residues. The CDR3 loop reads CSGNDRWNTEAFF. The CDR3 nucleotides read TGCAGCGGGAACGACAGGTGGAACACTGAAGCTTTCTTT.

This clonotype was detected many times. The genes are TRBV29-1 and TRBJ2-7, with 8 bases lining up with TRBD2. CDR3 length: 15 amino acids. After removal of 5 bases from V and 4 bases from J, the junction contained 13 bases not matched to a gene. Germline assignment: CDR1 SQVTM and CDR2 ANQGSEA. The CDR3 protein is CSVNPPGLVGYEQYF. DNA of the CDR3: TGCAGCGTTAACCCTCCGGGACTAGTAGGGTACGAGCAGTACTTC.

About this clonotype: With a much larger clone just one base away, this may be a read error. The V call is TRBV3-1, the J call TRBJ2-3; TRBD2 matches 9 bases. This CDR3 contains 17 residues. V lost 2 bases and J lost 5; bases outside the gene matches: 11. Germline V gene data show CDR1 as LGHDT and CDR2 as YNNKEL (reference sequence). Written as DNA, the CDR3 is TGTGCCAGCAGCCAATTTGCGGGGGGGCTTGGAATAGATACGCAGTATTTT. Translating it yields CASSQFAGGLGIDTQYF.

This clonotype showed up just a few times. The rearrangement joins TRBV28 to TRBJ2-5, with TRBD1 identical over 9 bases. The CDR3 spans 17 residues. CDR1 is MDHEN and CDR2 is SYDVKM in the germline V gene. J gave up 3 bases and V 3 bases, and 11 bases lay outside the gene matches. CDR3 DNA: TGTGCCAGCAGTTTGTCTCCGGGACAGGGCTTGGAAGAGACCCAGTACTTC. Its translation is CASSLSPGQGLEETQYF.

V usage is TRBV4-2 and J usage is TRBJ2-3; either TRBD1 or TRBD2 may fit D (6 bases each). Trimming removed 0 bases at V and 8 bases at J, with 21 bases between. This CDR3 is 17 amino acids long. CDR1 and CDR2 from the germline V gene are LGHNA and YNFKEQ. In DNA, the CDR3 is TGTGCCAGCAGCCAAGATGAACGGGGGCCACTCAGGGGTACGCAGTATTTT. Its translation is CASSQDERGPLRGTQYF.

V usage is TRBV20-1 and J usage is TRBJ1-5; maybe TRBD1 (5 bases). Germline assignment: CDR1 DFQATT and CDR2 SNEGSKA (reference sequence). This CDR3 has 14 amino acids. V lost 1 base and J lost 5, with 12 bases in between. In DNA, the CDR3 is TGCAGTGCTAGAGTCGGGGCCTTCGATCAGCCCCAGCATTTT. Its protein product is CSARVGAFDQPQHF.

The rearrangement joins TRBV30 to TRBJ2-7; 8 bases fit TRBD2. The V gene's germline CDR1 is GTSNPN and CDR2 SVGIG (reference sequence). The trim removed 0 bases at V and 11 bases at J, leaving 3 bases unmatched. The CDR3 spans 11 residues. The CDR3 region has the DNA TGTGCCTGGAGTGTGAGCGGGAGAGAGTACTTC. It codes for CAWSVSGREYF.

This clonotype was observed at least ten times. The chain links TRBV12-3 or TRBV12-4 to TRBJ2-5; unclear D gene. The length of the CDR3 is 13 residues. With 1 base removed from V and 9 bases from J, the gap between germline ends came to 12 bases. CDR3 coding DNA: TGTGCCAGCAGTTTAGGTTCTAGTTCATCCCAGTACTTC. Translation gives CASSLGSSSSQYF.

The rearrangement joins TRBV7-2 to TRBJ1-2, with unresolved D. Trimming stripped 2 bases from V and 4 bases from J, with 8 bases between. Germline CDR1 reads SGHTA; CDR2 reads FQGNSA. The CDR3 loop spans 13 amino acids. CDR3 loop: CASSLPQVYGYTF. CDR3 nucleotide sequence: TGTGCCAGCAGCTTACCGCAGGTCTATGGCTACACCTTC.

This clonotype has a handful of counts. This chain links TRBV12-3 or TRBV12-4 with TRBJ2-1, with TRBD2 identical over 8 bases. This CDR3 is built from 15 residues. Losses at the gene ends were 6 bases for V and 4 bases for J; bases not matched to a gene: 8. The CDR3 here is CASSLRASGYNEQFF. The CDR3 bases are TGTGCCAGCAGCCTACGGGCTAGCGGGTACAATGAGCAGTTCTTC.

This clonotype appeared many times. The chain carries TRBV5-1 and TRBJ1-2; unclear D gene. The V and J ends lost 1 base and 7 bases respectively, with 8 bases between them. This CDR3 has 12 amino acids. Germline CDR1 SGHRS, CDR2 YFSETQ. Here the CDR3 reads CASSLRNSGYTF. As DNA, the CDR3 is TGCGCCAGCAGCTTGCGGAATAGTGGCTACACCTTC. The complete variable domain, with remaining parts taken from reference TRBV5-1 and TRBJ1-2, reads KAGVTQTPRYLIKTRGQQVTLSCSPISGHRSVSWYQQTPGQGLQFLFEYFSETQRNKGNFPGRFSGRQFSNSRSEMNVSTLELGDSALYLCASSLRNSGYTFGSGTRLTVV.